The 29 T cell receptor beta chains reported below all come from one sample, sequenced in a study of a mutant IDH1 vaccine in newly diagnosed glioma. Time point indicated: baseline, week 1 (first vaccination visit). Treatment defined: pre-vaccination baseline after standard-of-care therapy. Assay: immunoSEQ multiplex PCR; the TCRdb copy retains only in-frame clones and omits some. The table lists roughly 86,000 clones, roughly 77% of them singletons. This material consisted of PBMCs, taken from a glioma patient treated with radiotherapy, temozolomide or both. These receptors were collected from a man aged 35 to 55 with glioma.

V usage is TRBV6-5 and J usage is TRBJ2-5; tentatively, D is TRBD1 (5 bases). The V end was cut by 6 bases, the J end by 5 bases, with 13 bases between. The CDR3 is made up of 13 amino acids. Germline CDR1 and CDR2: MNHEY and SVGAGI. CDR3 DNA sequence: TGTGCCAGCAGCCGGGCAGGGTCGGAGACCCAGTACTTC. This codes for CASSRAGSETQYF.

This chain links TRBV10-3 with TRBJ2-7, with 10 bases aligning to TRBD1. V shed 0 bases, J shed 1 base, and the junction held 3 bases outside the gene matches. This CDR3 is built from 16 residues. Per the germline V gene, CDR1 is ENHRY and CDR2 is SYGVKD. The CDR3, as DNA: TGTGCCATCAGTGAGTCGAGGGACAGGGGTTCCTACGAGCAGTACTTC. It specifies CAISESRDRGSYEQYF.

J is TRBJ1-1 and V is TRBV4-2, with D uncertain. The ends were cut back, 0 bases at V and 5 bases at J, with 10 bases in the middle. Germline V gene sequence: CDR1 LGHNA, CDR2 YNFKEQ. The CDR3 runs to 14 residues. CDR3 loop: CASSQDRGGTEAFF. CDR3 sequence (DNA): TGTGCCAGCAGCCAAGATCGAGGAGGTACTGAAGCTTTCTTT.

The chain recombines TRBV6-5 with TRBJ1-5, with TRBD1 matching over 9 bases. The CDR3 has 14 residues. The V segment lost 6 bases and the J segment 4 bases; nucleotides outside the gene matches: 4. Per germline, CDR1 MNHEY and CDR2 SVGAGI. For the CDR3, the DNA is TGTGCCAGCAGGGACAGGGGACCGAATCAGCCCCAGCATTTT. It codes for CASRDRGPNQPQHF.

In this sample, this clone turned up once. The chain couples TRBV10-1 to TRBJ1-2; no clear D. Between the trimmed V and J ends, which lost 2 bases and 1 base, there was a span of 14 bases. This CDR3 comprises 16 residues. Germline CDR1 WNHNN, CDR2 SYGVQD (reference sequence). The CDR3 region is CASSERQETFNYGYTF. The CDR3 bases are TGCGCCAGCAGTGAGAGGCAGGAGACCTTTAACTATGGCTACACCTTC.

The gene calls are TRBV10-3 and TRBJ2-5, with unresolved D. Trimming took off 1 base at V and 2 bases at J, with 5 bases between the two ends. Germline CDR1 ENHRY, CDR2 SYGVKD. The CDR3 is made up of 13 amino acids. The CDR3 region is CAISEWVQETQYF. The DNA of the CDR3 is TGTGCCATCAGTGAGTGGGTACAAGAGACCCAGTACTTC.

This clone has a single count. This CDR3 reads CASKEGTSGIHSYEQYF. The CDR3 bases are TGTGCCAGCAAGGAGGGGACTAGCGGGATACACTCCTACGAGCAGTACTTC. This chain joins TRBV27 and TRBJ2-7; 13 bases fit TRBD2. V lost 7 bases and J lost 0; bases outside the gene matches: 9. The CDR3 totals 17 residues. Germline CDR1 MNHEY, CDR2 SMNVEV (reference sequence).

V and J are TRBV7-2 and TRBJ1-5, with D tentatively TRBD1 (6 bases). Looked up from germline, CDR1 is SGHTA and CDR2 is FQGNSA. Trimming took off 5 bases at V and 6 bases at J, with 20 bases between the two ends. This CDR3 has 16 residues. CDR3 nucleotides: TGTGCCAGCAGCCCTGGGGGAGGGGGTATTTCTCAGCCCCAGCATTTT. This codes for CASSPGGGGISQPQHF. Full variable domain (rest looked up from reference TRBV7-2 and TRBJ1-5): GAGVSQSPSNKVTEKGKDVELRCDPISGHTALYWYRQSLGQGLEFLIYFQGNSAPDKSGLPSDRFSAERTGGSVSTLTIQRTQQEDSAVYLCASSPGGGGISQPQHFGDGTRLSIL.

This sequence joins TRBV19 and TRBJ2-5; D gene unclear. Germline assignment: CDR1 LNHDA and CDR2 SQIVND (reference sequence). Trimming cost V 1 base and J 4 bases, with 4 bases left between them. This CDR3 has 12 residues. CDR3 in amino acids: CASSIAGETQYF. As DNA, the CDR3 is TGTGCCAGTAGTATAGCCGGAGAGACCCAGTACTTC.

This clone was seen more than once but under ten times. V and J are TRBV4-2 and TRBJ1-1, with unresolved D. Per germline, CDR1 LGHNA and CDR2 YNFKEQ. The length of the CDR3 is 11 residues. Trimming removed 6 bases at V and 6 bases at J, with 8 bases between. CDR3 nucleotide sequence: TGTGCCAGCAGGGAGACATCTGAAGCTTTCTTT. Amino acids: CASRETSEAFF.

This rearrangement joins TRBV7-9 to TRBJ2-3, with a weak D call TRBD1 (6 bases). The CDR3 is made up of 16 amino acids. In germline, CDR1 is SEHNR, CDR2 FQNEAQ (reference sequence). V was cut by 4 bases and J by 2 bases, with 16 bases left in between. This CDR3 is CASSSPWDTHTDTQYF. The CDR3 DNA follows: TGTGCCAGCAGCTCCCCGTGGGACACTCACACAGATACGCAGTATTTT.

The chain has TRBV6-5 and TRBJ1-5; D is possibly TRBD1 (5 bases). This CDR3 contains 15 residues. The V end was cut by 6 bases, the J end by 0 bases, with 12 bases between. Germline CDR1 reads MNHEY; CDR2 reads SVGAGI. This chain's CDR3 is CASSPTRVSNQPQHF. The CDR3 nucleotides are TGTGCCAGCAGCCCTACCAGGGTTAGCAATCAGCCCCAGCATTTT.

The V call is TRBV19, the J call TRBJ2-5, with 8 bases matching TRBD1. This CDR3 region has 14 residues. The trim removed 6 bases at V and 0 bases at J, leaving 3 bases unmatched. Germline values: CDR1 LNHDA, CDR2 SQIVND (reference sequence). The CDR3 DNA follows: TGTGCCAGTAGATGGACAGGGAACCAAGAGACCCAGTACTTC. It is translated as CASRWTGNQETQYF.

This chain links TRBV7-8 with TRBJ2-1, with D possibly matching TRBD1 (6 bases). The CDR3 totals 13 residues. Germline V gene lookup returns CDR1 SGHVS and CDR2 FQNEAQ. Between the trimmed V and J ends, which lost 3 bases and 10 bases, there was a span of 13 bases. The CDR3 bases are TGTGCCAGCAGCTTCTACAGGGTGGTGGAGCAGTTCTTC. Its protein is CASSFYRVVEQFF.

V is TRBV5-1 and J is TRBJ2-3; 10 positions match TRBD2. J gave up 3 bases and V 4 bases, and 2 bases lay outside the gene matches. Germline values: CDR1 SGHRS, CDR2 YFSETQ. The CDR3 runs to 14 residues. CDR3 region: CASSISGGTDTQYF. The CDR3 coding sequence is TGCGCCAGCAGCATTAGCGGGGGGACAGATACGCAGTATTTT.

The CDR3 protein is CASSPGAAEKLFF. The CDR3 DNA follows: TGTGCCAGCTCACCTGGGGCGGCTGAAAAACTGTTTTTT. The V call is TRBV18, the J call TRBJ1-4; TRBD1 is a possible D gene (5 bases). Trimming removed 3 bases at V and 7 bases at J, with 9 bases between. The CDR3 length is 13 residues. Germline CDR1 is KGHSH and CDR2 is LQKENI.

The chain employs TRBV10-3 and TRBJ2-5; the D gene is possibly TRBD1 (5 bases). V was cut by 10 bases and J by 1 base, with 16 bases left in between. Germline-derived CDR1 and CDR2 are ENHRY and SYGVKD. CDR3 length equals 14 residues. The CDR3 sequence is CATNPTGGQETQYF. The DNA for the CDR3 is TGTGCCACCAATCCTACAGGTGGCCAAGAGACCCAGTACTTC.

This chain links TRBV10-1 with TRBJ1-2; D is undetermined. This CDR3 is 14 amino acids long. Germline lookup yields CDR1 WNHNN and CDR2 SYGVQD (reference sequence). Trimming shortened V by 0 bases and J by 4 bases, and 9 bases separated the two germline ends. CDR3 sequence: CASSESKGGYGYTF. CDR3 nucleotide sequence: TGCGCCAGCAGTGAGTCAAAGGGAGGCTATGGCTACACCTTC.

This clone was seen only a few times. V and J are TRBV10-1 and TRBJ1-1, with D maybe TRBD1 (6 bases). The CDR3 contains 11 residues. V lost 6 bases to trimming and J lost 10 bases, with 12 bases between them. Germline V gene sequence: CDR1 WNHNN, CDR2 SYGVQD (reference sequence). The CDR3 nucleotides are TGCGCCAGCAGCGGACAGTCTGGAGCTTTCTTT. Residues: CASSGQSGAFF.

This clone was recorded a few times. The V call is TRBV5-6, the J call TRBJ2-3; TRBD2 agrees at 7 bases. The germline V gene encodes CDR1 SGHDT and CDR2 YYEEEE. CDR3 length: 16 residues. Trimming cost V 5 bases and J 1 base; bases outside gene matches: 10. CDR3 DNA sequence: TGTGCCAGCAGTAAGGAGGTCGCGGGGGGCACAGATACGCAGTATTTT. It yields the protein CASSKEVAGGTDTQYF.

CDR3: CASSIDRAYEQYF. The CDR3 coding sequence is TGTGCCAGTAGTATCGACAGGGCGTACGAGCAGTACTTC. V and J are TRBV19 and TRBJ2-7; 7 nucleotides align to TRBD1. With 3 bases clipped from V and 4 bases from J, the junction kept 3 bases outside the gene matches. The germline V gene encodes CDR1 LNHDA and CDR2 SQIVND (reference sequence). CDR3 size: 13 residues. Complete variable domain (other parts from reference TRBV19 and TRBJ2-7): DGGITQSPKYLFRKEGQNVTLSCEQNLNHDAMYWYRQDPGQGLRLIYYSQIVNDFQKGDIAEGYSVSREKKESFPLTVTSAQKNPTAFYLCASSIDRAYEQYFGPGTRLTVT.

The chain carries TRBV28 and TRBJ1-1; D is possibly TRBD1 (6 bases). Germline assignment: CDR1 MDHEN and CDR2 SYDVKM. V lost 4 bases and J 8 bases, leaving 20 bases between the germline ends. This CDR3 is 15 amino acids long. In DNA form, the CDR3 reads TGTGCCAGCAGTTCTTTAGGGGGGCGCATTCCCGAAGCTTTCTTT. Its protein is CASSSLGGRIPEAFF.

The gene calls are TRBV28 and TRBJ1-5, with a tentative D call TRBD1 (6 bases). The CDR3 contains 15 residues. Germline CDR1 reads MDHEN; CDR2 reads SYDVKM. V was cut by 7 bases and J by 7 bases, with 20 bases left in between. The CDR3 loop reads CASNSPGERSQPQHF. CDR3 coding DNA: TGTGCCAGCAATAGTCCAGGGGAACGGAGCCAGCCCCAGCATTTT.

Points on this clone: A junction boundary mismatches the germline segment, possibly from a read error. This chain joins TRBV7-7 and TRBJ2-2; tentatively, D is TRBD2 (5 bases). Germline values: CDR1 SSHAT, CDR2 FNYEAQ (reference sequence). This CDR3 contains 14 residues. CDR3 sequence (DNA): TGTGCTAGCAGCTTAGTTCCGGGGACCGGGGAGCTGTTTTTT. It codes for CASSLVPGTGELFF.

J is TRBJ1-5 and V is TRBV28, with D possibly being TRBD1 (6 bases). Per germline, CDR1 MDHEN and CDR2 SYDVKM. The V end was cut by 5 bases, the J end by 1 base, with 12 bases between. This CDR3 has 15 residues. In nucleotides, the CDR3 is TGTGCCAGCAGTAAAGGGGGTAGCAGCAATCAGCCCCAGCATTTT. Translating gives CASSKGGSSNQPQHF.

The chain recombines TRBV14 with TRBJ2-5, with D tentatively TRBD1 (6 bases). Trimming shortened V by 1 base and J by 5 bases, and 11 bases separated the two germline ends. Germline assignment: CDR1 SGHDN and CDR2 FVKESK. The CDR3 sequence is 14 residues long. The DNA for the CDR3 is TGTGCCAGCAGCCAAGTCAGGGGTTGGGAGACCCAGTACTTC. Translating gives CASSQVRGWETQYF.

The V call is TRBV19, the J call TRBJ1-5; 8 nucleotides agree with TRBD1. Germline V lookup: CDR1 LNHDA, CDR2 SQIVND (reference sequence). The CDR3 contains 16 residues. The V segment lost 8 bases and the J segment 4 bases; nucleotides outside the gene matches: 13. The CDR3 nucleotides are TGTGCCAGTTCGTGGCCCAGGGGGCAGAGGAATCAGCCCCAGCATTTT. It translates to CASSWPRGQRNQPQHF.

The V and J genes are TRBV28 and TRBJ1-2; D might be TRBD1 (5 bases). V shed 6 bases and J shed 2 bases, with 10 bases lying between them. Germline assignment: CDR1 MDHEN and CDR2 SYDVKM. The CDR3 contains 13 residues. The chain's CDR3 is CASSPGPNYGYTF. The CDR3 DNA reads as TGTGCCAGCAGCCCGGGACCCAACTATGGCTACACCTTC.

The chain's CDR3 is CASGLTASSYEQYF. The DNA of the CDR3 is TGTGCTAGTGGTTTGACAGCGAGCTCCTACGAGCAGTACTTC. The gene calls are TRBV12-5 and TRBJ2-7, with D hard to call. The CDR3 consists of 14 residues. V lost 2 bases and J 0 bases, leaving 8 bases between the germline ends. Germline CDR1 and CDR2: LGHNT and FRNRAP.